The 14 T cell receptor beta chains below were found in one sample sequenced in a study of T cells after yellow fever vaccination. TCRdb called the 5' RACE reads again in MiXCR, with one record for every CDR3 protein. The data show around 310,000 distinct CDR3 sequences, over 3.5% seen once. Sequencing was performed on PBMCs, taken 15 days after the yellow fever booster vaccination. All receptors come from a man aged 18 to 29 who received the YFV17D yellow fever vaccine.

This clonotype was recorded many times. The V gene is TRBV3-1, the J gene TRBJ2-7, with D perhaps matching TRBD1 (5 bases). Deletions cut 4 bases from V and 0 bases from J, with 10 bases between. The V gene's germline CDR1 is LGHDT and CDR2 YNNKEL (reference sequence). This CDR3 is built from 14 residues. For the CDR3, the DNA is TGTGCCAGCAGCCCAGGGCTTGACTCCTACGAGCAGTACGTC. This codes for CASSPGLDSYEQYV.

The table lists this clonotype with many counts. This chain joins TRBV9 and TRBJ2-3, with 7 nucleotides matching TRBD2. Germline assignment: CDR1 SGDLS and CDR2 YYNGEE. The CDR3 has 14 amino acids. Unmatched junction bases numbered 11, after V lost 4 bases and J lost 9 bases. The CDR3 nucleotides are TGTGCCAGCAGCACCTCCCCCGAAGCGGGGACGCAGTATTTT. Its translation is CASSTSPEAGTQYF.

The chain recombines TRBV5-6 with TRBJ1-2; TRBD1 agrees at 8 bases. The V gene's germline CDR1 is SGHDT and CDR2 YYEEEE. V lost 5 bases, J lost 5 bases, and 11 bases stayed unmatched. The CDR3 contains 15 residues. CDR3 loop: CASREAGGGGYGYTF. The DNA for the CDR3 is TGTGCCAGCAGGGAAGCAGGGGGCGGAGGTTATGGCTACACCTTC. The full variable domain, in which reference TRBV5-6 and TRBJ1-2 provide the parts outside the CDR3, is DAGVTQSPTHLIKTRGQQVTLRCSPKSGHDTVSWYQQALGQGPQFIFQYYEEEERQRGNFPDRFSGHQFPNYSSELNVNALLLGDSALYLCASREAGGGGYGYTFGSGTRLTVV.

This clonotype was seen a few times. The chain carries TRBV20-1 and TRBJ2-1; 10 positions match TRBD2. The V segment lost 2 bases and the J segment 7 bases; nucleotides outside the gene matches: 8. Germline loops: CDR1 DFQATT, CDR2 SNEGSKA (reference sequence). The CDR3 runs 15 residues. The CDR3 DNA is TGCAGTGCTAGAAGTGGACTAGCGGCTAGAAATGAGCAGTTCTTC. Its translation: CSARSGLAARNEQFF.

This clonotype has a count of ten or more. The rearrangement uses TRBV12-3 or TRBV12-4 and TRBJ2-1; D uncertain. The V gene lost 4 bases and the J gene lost 0 bases, with 13 bases spanning the gap. There are 16 residues in the CDR3. The CDR3 is CASSSLGVGSYNEQFF. CDR3 nucleotide sequence: TGTGCCAGCAGTTCCCTCGGTGTCGGCTCCTACAATGAGCAGTTCTTC.

This clonotype showed up just a few times. This sequence joins TRBV3-1 and TRBJ2-1; D call uncertain. This CDR3 is built from 9 residues. The V gene lost 4 bases and the J gene lost 16 bases, with 8 bases spanning the gap. Germline V gene lookup returns CDR1 LGHDT and CDR2 YNNKEL (reference sequence). CDR3 sequence: CASSPPVFF. In DNA, the CDR3 is TGTGCCAGCAGCCCCCCGGTATTCTTC.

This clonotype showed up just a few times. The chain couples TRBV4-3 to TRBJ2-7; the D is unclear. The CDR3 sequence is 15 residues long. V was trimmed by 0 bases and J by 3 bases, leaving 12 bases between them. Looked up from germline, CDR1 is LGHNA and CDR2 is YSLEER. CDR3 in DNA: TGCGCCAGCAGCCAAGAAGCCAACAGCTACTACGAGCAGTACTTC. Residues: CASSQEANSYYEQYF.

The rearrangement links TRBV5-1 to TRBJ2-5, with D maybe TRBD2 (5 bases). V lost 4 bases, J lost 7 bases, and 20 bases lay in between. Germline V gene lookup returns CDR1 SGHRS and CDR2 YFSETQ. The length of the CDR3 is 15 residues. The CDR3 coding sequence is TGCGCCAGCAGCGAAATACTAGAAACGATTGGGACCCAGTACTTC. It encodes CASSEILETIGTQYF.

This clonotype was recorded at least ten times. The chain recombines TRBV29-1 with TRBJ2-3; TRBD2 might be the D (5 bases). Germline values: CDR1 SQVTM, CDR2 ANQGSEA. Between the trimmed V and J ends, which lost 8 bases and 3 bases, there was a span of 15 bases. The CDR3 sequence is 13 residues long. The CDR3 loop reads CSHTTSGTDTQYF. CDR3 DNA: TGCAGCCATACCACTTCGGGGACAGATACGCAGTATTTT.

This clonotype appeared a few times. V usage is TRBV25-1 and J usage is TRBJ2-5; no firm D call. The CDR3 extends over 13 amino acids. Deletions cut 1 base from V and 4 bases from J, with 7 bases between. Per the germline V gene, CDR1 is MGHDK and CDR2 is SYGVNS. Written as DNA, the CDR3 is TGTGCCAGCAGTGAATCCGCAGCAGAGACCCAGTACTTC. Its translation is CASSESAAETQYF.

There are many counts of this clonotype. The rearrangement uses TRBV6-5 and TRBJ2-7, with 7 nucleotides matching TRBD1. V lost 5 bases, J lost 2 bases, and 12 bases stayed unmatched. The CDR3 has 16 amino acids. Germline V gene lookup returns CDR1 MNHEY and CDR2 SVGAGI. CDR3 nucleotides: TGTGCCAGCAGTAGACCCGGACCGGGACAGACCTACGAGCAGTACTTC. As protein: CASSRPGPGQTYEQYF.

This clonotype occurred many times. V usage is TRBV4-3 and J usage is TRBJ2-4; no firm D call. With 0 bases removed from V and 8 bases from J, the gap between germline ends came to 8 bases. Per germline, CDR1 LGHNA and CDR2 YSLEER. The CDR3 consists of 13 residues. The CDR3 spells CASSQDSADIQYF. In nucleotides, the CDR3 is TGCGCCAGCAGCCAAGATTCCGCGGACATTCAGTACTTC.

This CDR3 is CATSDLDRGYDTEAFF. In nucleotides, the CDR3 is TGTGCCACCAGTGATTTAGACAGGGGATATGACACTGAAGCTTTCTTT. The chain uses TRBV24-1 and TRBJ1-1; 8 bases match TRBD1. The CDR3 is 16 amino acids. V was pared by 1 base and J by 3 bases, with 6 bases of the junction left unmatched. Germline assignment: CDR1 KGHDR and CDR2 SFDVKD.

This clonotype was found a few times. DNA for the CDR3: TGTGCCAGCAGCCGCTCACAGGGGGCGTATGAGCAGTTCTTC. This translates into CASSRSQGAYEQFF. J is TRBJ2-1 and V is TRBV11-1; 9 nucleotides match TRBD1. The V and J ends lost 5 bases and 8 bases, in that order; junction bases with no gene match: 7. CDR3 length: 14 residues. Germline CDR1 is SGHAT and CDR2 is FQDESV (reference sequence).